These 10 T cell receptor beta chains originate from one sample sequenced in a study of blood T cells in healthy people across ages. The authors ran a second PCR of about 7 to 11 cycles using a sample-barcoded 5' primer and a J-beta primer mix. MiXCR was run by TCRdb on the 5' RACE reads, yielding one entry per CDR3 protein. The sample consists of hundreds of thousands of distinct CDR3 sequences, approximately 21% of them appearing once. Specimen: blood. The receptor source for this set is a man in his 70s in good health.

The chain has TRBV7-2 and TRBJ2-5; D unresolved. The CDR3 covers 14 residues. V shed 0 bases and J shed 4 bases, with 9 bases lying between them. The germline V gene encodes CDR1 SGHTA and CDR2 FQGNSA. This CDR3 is CASSLARLSETQYF. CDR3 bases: TGTGCCAGCAGCTTAGCGCGGTTATCAGAGACCCAGTACTTC.

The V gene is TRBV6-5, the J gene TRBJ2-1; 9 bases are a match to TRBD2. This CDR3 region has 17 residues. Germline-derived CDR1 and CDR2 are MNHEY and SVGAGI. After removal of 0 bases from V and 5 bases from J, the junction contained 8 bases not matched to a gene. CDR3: CASSYSAGGPWDNEQFF. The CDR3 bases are TGTGCCAGCAGTTACTCGGCGGGAGGGCCGTGGGACAATGAGCAGTTCTTC.

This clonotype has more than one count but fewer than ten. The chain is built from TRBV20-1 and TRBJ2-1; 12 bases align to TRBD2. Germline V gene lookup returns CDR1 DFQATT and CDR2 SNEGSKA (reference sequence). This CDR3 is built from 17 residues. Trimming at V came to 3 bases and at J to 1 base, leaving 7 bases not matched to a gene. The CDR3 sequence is CSASNLAGGPSYNEQFF. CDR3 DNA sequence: TGCAGTGCTAGTAATCTAGCGGGAGGGCCTTCCTACAATGAGCAGTTCTTC.

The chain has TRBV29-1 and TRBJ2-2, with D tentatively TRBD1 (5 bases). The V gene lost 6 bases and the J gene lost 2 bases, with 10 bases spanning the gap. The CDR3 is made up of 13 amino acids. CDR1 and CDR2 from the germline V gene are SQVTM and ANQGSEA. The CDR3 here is CSVDRSNTGELFF. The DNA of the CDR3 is TGCAGCGTCGACAGATCAAACACCGGGGAGCTGTTTTTT.

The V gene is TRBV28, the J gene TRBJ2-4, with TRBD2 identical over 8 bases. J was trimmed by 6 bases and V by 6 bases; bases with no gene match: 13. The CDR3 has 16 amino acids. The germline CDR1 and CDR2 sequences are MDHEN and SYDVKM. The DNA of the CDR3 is TGTGCCAGCAGCCCGGGAGGGAGGGCTAAAATAAACATTCAGTACTTC. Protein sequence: CASSPGGRAKINIQYF.

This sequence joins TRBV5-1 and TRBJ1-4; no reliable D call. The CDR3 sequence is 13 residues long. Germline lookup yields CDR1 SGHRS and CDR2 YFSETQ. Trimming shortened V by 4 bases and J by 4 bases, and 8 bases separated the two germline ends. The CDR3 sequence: CASSPPNNEKLFF. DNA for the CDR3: TGCGCCAGCAGCCCCCCAAATAATGAAAAACTGTTTTTT.

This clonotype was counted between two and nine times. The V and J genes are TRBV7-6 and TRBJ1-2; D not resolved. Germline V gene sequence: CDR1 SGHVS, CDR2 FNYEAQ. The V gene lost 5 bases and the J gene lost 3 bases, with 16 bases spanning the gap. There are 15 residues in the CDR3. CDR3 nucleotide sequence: TGTGCCAGCAGCCCAACCACCGACACGGACTATGGCTACACCTTC. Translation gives CASSPTTDTDYGYTF.

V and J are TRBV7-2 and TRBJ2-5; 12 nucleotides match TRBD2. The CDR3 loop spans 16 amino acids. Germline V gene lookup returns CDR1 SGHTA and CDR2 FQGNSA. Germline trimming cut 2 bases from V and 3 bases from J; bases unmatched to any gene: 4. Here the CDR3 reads CASSLMRLAGEETQYF. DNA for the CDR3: TGTGCCAGCAGCTTAATGAGACTAGCGGGAGAAGAGACCCAGTACTTC.

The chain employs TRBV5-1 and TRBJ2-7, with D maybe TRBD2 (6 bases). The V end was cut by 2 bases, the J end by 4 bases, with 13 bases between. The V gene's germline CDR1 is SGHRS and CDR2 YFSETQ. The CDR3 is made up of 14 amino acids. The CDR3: CASSLTGTDYEQYF. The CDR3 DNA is TGCGCCAGCAGCTTAACCGGGACTGATTACGAGCAGTACTTC.

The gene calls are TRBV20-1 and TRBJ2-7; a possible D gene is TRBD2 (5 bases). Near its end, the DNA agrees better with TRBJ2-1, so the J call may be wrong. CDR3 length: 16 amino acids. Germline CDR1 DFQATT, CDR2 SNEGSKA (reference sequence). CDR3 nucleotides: TGCAGTGCTAGAGATCGAAGGCTAGCTGGGAGCGATGAGCAGTTCTTC. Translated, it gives CSARDRRLAGSDEQFF.